This TCR beta chain stems from a study of blood T cell repertoires in COVID-19. Germline CDR1 reads SGHRS; CDR2 reads YFSETQ. With 1 base clipped from V and 5 bases from J, the junction kept 18 bases outside the gene matches. The CDR3 is 20 amino acids. Profiling relied on immunoSEQ multiplex PCR, and the TCRdb table lists in-frame clones only, not all of them. The sample records some 100,000 clones, more than 90% being singletons. This rearrangement joins TRBV5-1 to TRBJ2-1, with 10 bases aligning to TRBD1. The TCR was taken from an older man with acute or convalescent COVID-19. The sample consisted of peripheral blood. CDR3 bases: TGCGCCAGCAGCTTGTTTGGCAGTTTAGGGGCCGGGACAGGGGACAATGAGCAGTTCTTC. Its translation is CASSLFGSLGAGTGDNEQFF.